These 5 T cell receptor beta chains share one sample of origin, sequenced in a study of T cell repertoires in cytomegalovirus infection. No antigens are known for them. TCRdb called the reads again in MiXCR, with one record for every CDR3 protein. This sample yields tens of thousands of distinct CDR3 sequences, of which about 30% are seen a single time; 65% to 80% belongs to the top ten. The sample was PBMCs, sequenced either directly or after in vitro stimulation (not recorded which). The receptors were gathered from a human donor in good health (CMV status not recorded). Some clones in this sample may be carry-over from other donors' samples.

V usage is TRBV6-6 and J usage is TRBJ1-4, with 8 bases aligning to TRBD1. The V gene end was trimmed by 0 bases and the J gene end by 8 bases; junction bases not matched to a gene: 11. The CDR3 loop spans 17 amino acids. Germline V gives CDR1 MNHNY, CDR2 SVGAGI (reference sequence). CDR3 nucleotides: TGTGCCAGCAGTTACTCGATGTCTTCGGACAGGGAGGAAAAACTGTTTTTT. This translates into CASSYSMSSDREEKLFF.

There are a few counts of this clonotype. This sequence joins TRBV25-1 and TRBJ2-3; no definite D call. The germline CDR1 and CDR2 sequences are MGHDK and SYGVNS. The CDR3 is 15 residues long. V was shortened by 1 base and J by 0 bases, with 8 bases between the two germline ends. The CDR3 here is CASSESRFSTDTQYF. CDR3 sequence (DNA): TGTGCCAGCAGTGAATCCCGGTTTAGCACAGATACGCAGTATTTT.

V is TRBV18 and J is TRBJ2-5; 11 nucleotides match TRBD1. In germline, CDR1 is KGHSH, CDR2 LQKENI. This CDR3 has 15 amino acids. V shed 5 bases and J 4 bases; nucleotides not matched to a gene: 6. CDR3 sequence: CASSTGTGGSETQYF. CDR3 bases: TGTGCCAGCTCAACCGGGACAGGGGGATCAGAGACCCAGTACTTC.

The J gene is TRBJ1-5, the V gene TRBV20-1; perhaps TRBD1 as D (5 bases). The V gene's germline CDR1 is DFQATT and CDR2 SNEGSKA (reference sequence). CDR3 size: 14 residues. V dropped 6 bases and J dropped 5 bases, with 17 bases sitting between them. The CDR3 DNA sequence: TGCAGTGCCGCTGGGGCAGGAGAATATCAGCCCCAGCATTTT. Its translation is CSAAGAGEYQPQHF.

The CDR3 protein is CASSIAPGGLAGGPGYNEQFF. The CDR3, as DNA: TGTGCCAGTAGTATCGCCCCGGGAGGACTAGCGGGAGGGCCAGGTTACAATGAGCAGTTCTTC. The J gene is TRBJ2-1, the V gene TRBV19, with 15 bases matching TRBD2. Per the germline V gene, CDR1 is LNHDA and CDR2 is SQIVND (reference sequence). This CDR3 is 21 amino acids long. After removal of 3 bases from V and 4 bases from J, the junction contained 16 bases not matched to a gene.